This T cell receptor beta chain was sequenced for a study of response to subunit inactivated influenza vaccine. General observations from the study: It was suggested by the authors that few new T cells are recruited by each seasonal influenza vaccination.

This clonotype occurred many times. The target antigen is unknown. From the RT-PCR reads, TCRdb called clonotypes with MiXCR, one entry per CDR3 protein. The sample holds around 170,000 distinct CDR3 sequences; 9.5% to 12% are singletons and the top ten take about a third. This CDR3 is built from 16 residues. The germline V gene encodes CDR1 PRHDT and CDR2 FYEKMQ (reference sequence). V was pared by 0 bases and J by 3 bases, with 6 bases of the junction left unmatched. The clonotype originates from a man aged 45 to 70 who received an inactivated influenza vaccine. The sequenced sample was CD8+ T cells sorted from PBMCs, obtained about 24 months after vaccination. The chain carries TRBV13 and TRBJ2-7; TRBD2 matches 9 bases. This CDR3 is CASSLGQVAGVYEQYF. CDR3 DNA: TGTGCCAGCAGCTTAGGCCAAGTAGCGGGAGTCTACGAGCAGTACTTC. The full variable domain, its missing parts supplied by reference TRBV13 and TRBJ2-7, is AAGVIQSPRHLIKEKRETATLKCYPIPRHDTVYWYQQGPGQDPQFLISFYEKMQSDKGSIPDRFSAQQFSDYHSELNMSSLELGDSALYFCASSLGQVAGVYEQYFGPGTRLTVT.